This T cell receptor beta chain was documented in a study of T cell repertoires in cytomegalovirus infection. This clonotype has a count of ten or more. Via MiXCR, TCRdb re-called the reads, giving one row per CDR3 protein. The table has roughly 600,000 distinct CDR3 sequences, 20% to 30% seen once. Per germline, CDR1 SGHVS and CDR2 FNYEAQ. V shed 1 base, J shed 0 bases, and the junction held 22 bases outside the gene matches. CDR3 length: 24 residues. This chain links TRBV7-6 with TRBJ1-5, with 12 bases lining up with TRBD1. The origin of this receptor is a human donor in good health (CMV status not recorded). Some clones in this sample may be carry-over from other donors' samples. The sample consisted of CD8+ T cells from PBMCs. The CDR3 region is CASSLESGPPAGTGGLYSNQPQHF. The CDR3 nucleotides read TGTGCCAGCAGCTTAGAAAGCGGTCCTCCAGCCGGGACAGGGGGCCTTTATAGCAATCAGCCCCAGCATTTT.